A selection of T cell receptor beta chains follows, all from one sample in a study of T-cell reconstitution after alpha-beta-depleted transplantation in children. TCRdb passed the PCR reads through MiXCR, listing each CDR3 protein once. The sample has over 150,000 distinct CDR3 sequences, approximately 6.9% seen once. The sequences come from PBMCs, collected before TCRalphabeta/CD19-depleted stem cell transplant. These TCRs come from a boy aged 2 to 9 with acute lymphoblastic leukemia, due to receive a stem cell transplant. The CDR3 runs from the conserved cysteine through the conserved F or W. The order of the fields is V gene, clone size, J gene, D gene, CDR3 DNA, CDR3 protein. D genes are given only for firm matches. Part of the rows lack a size; the others show once, few, many or a class for expanded clones.

>TRBV29-1|.|TRBJ1-4|TRBD1
TGCAGCGTCTGGACAGGCGTGCGTACGAATGAAAAACTGTTTTTT
CSVWTGVRTNEKLFF
>TRBV5-1|many|TRBJ1-2|.
TGCGCCAGCAGCTTGCTCCCCGGGCCAATATATGGCTACACCTTC
CASSLLPGPIYGYTF
>TRBV5-1|few|TRBJ1-1|.
TGCGCCAGCACTAATCGGACGGGTTTCATGAACACTGAAGCTTTCTTT
CASTNRTGFMNTEAFF
>TRBV7-8|many|TRBJ2-1|.
TGTGCCAGCAGCTTATCGGCGGGGATAAGTTACAATGAGCAGTTCTTC
CASSLSAGISYNEQFF
>TRBV20-1|few|TRBJ2-1|TRBD1
TGCAGTGCCGAGGGACAGGGGGAAACCTACAATGAGCAGTTCTTC
CSAEGQGETYNEQFF
>TRBV7-8|many|TRBJ2-2|TRBD2
TGTGCCAGCAGCCCAGGACTAGCGGGAGGGACCGGGGAGCTGTTTTTT
CASSPGLAGGTGELFF
>TRBV25-1|few|TRBJ1-1|.
TGTGCCAGCAGCTCGGGCGTCCCGAACACTGAAGCTTTCTTT
CASSSGVPNTEAFF
>TRBV7-9|many|TRBJ2-1|.
TGTGCCAGCAGCCCGCAATCTATGATTCCCTACAATGAGCAGTTCTTC
CASSPQSMIPYNEQFF
>TRBV20-1|many|TRBJ2-1|TRBD2
TGCAGTGCTAGTCCCACTAGCGGTTCCTACAATGAGCAGTTCTTC
CSASPTSGSYNEQFF
>TRBV7-2|many|TRBJ1-5|.
TGTGCCAGCAGCCCCGAGGCCGGCAATCAGCCCCAGCATTTT
CASSPEAGNQPQHF
>TRBV12-3/TRBV12-4|many|TRBJ1-2|TRBD1
TGTGCCAGCACCATAAGGGGGGGACAGACATTCTATGGCTACACCTTC
CASTIRGGQTFYGYTF
>TRBV12-3/TRBV12-4|few|TRBJ2-7|.
TGTGCCAGCAGTTTACTACGCGCAGGGTCAAGCGAGCAGTACTTC
CASSLLRAGSSEQYF
>TRBV29-1|.|TRBJ2-1|TRBD2
TGCAGCGTTGAGCTAGCGGGGGGGAACTACAATGATCAGTTCTTC
CSVELAGGNYNDQFF
>TRBV20-1|.|TRBJ1-2|.
TGCAGTGCTAGTTTTTCCAGGGCTGGCTATGGCTACACCTTC
CSASFSRAGYGYTF
>TRBV20-1|many|TRBJ2-7|.
TGCAGTGCTAGATGGATCGATATTTACGAGCAGTACTTC
CSARWIDIYEQYF
>TRBV4-2|few|TRBJ2-3|TRBD2
TGTGCCAGCAGCCATCGACTAGCGGGAGTTCCCCCAGATACGCAGTATTTT
CASSHRLAGVPPDTQYF
>TRBV9|many|TRBJ2-5|.
TGTGCCAGCAGCGTATCGGGGTATCAAGAGACCCAGTACTTC
CASSVSGYQETQYF
>TRBV12-3/TRBV12-4|.|TRBJ2-3|TRBD1
TGTGCCAGCAGTTTAGACTTCTTACCGGGACAGACCCCCACAGATACGCAGTATTTT
CASSLDFLPGQTPTDTQYF
>TRBV6-5|many|TRBJ2-7|.
TGTGCCAGCAGTTCGCCCAGCGGGCAAACACCCTACGAGCAGTACTTC
CASSSPSGQTPYEQYF
>TRBV11-2|many|TRBJ2-1|.
TGTGCCAGCAGCTTAGATTGGGGGGTCAGTCTGAACTACAATGAGCAGTTCTTC
CASSLDWGVSLNYNEQFF
>TRBV20-1|many|TRBJ1-5|.
TGCAGTGCTAGTTTGTGGGAAGGCAATCAGCCCCAGCATTTT
CSASLWEGNQPQHF
>TRBV7-2|many|TRBJ1-1|.
TGTGCCAGCAGCTTAGATTGGACTGAAGCTTTCTTT
CASSLDWTEAFF
>TRBV27|.|TRBJ2-3|.
TGTGCCAGCAGTTTAGCCCCGGTTTGGTATAGCACAGATACGCAGTATTTT
CASSLAPVWYSTDTQYF
>TRBV20-1|many|TRBJ2-7|.
TGCAGTGCAGTCAGGTCAAGCTCCTACGAGCAGTACTTC
CSAVRSSSYEQYF
>TRBV7-3|many|TRBJ2-3|.
TGTGCCAGCAGCTTAAATCTGGGGGCAGATACGCAGTATTTT
CASSLNLGADTQYF
>TRBV12-3/TRBV12-4|.|TRBJ2-3|TRBD1
TGTGCCAGCAGGAGGACAGGGTTCACAGATACGCAGTATTTT
CASRRTGFTDTQYF
>TRBV6-2/TRBV6-3|.|TRBJ2-1|.
TGTGCCAGCAGTCGCACGGGACTGGTCAATGAGCAGTTCTTC
CASSRTGLVNEQFF
>TRBV28|.|TRBJ1-1|.
TGTGCCAGCAGTTTTTGGAAAAGACTAAACACTGAAGCTTTCTTT
CASSFWKRLNTEAFF
>TRBV7-2|many|TRBJ2-1|.
TGTGCCAGCAAGCAAGGGGTAACGCACAATGAGCAGTTCTTC
CASKQGVTHNEQFF
>TRBV7-8|many|TRBJ2-1|TRBD2
TGTGCCAGCAACATAGCGGGAGATTATGAGCAGTTCTTC
CASNIAGDYEQFF
>TRBV12-3/TRBV12-4|many|TRBJ1-6|.
TGTGCCAGCAGTTTCACTGGTGTTAATTCACCCCTCCACTTT
CASSFTGVNSPLHF
>TRBV7-2|many|TRBJ2-7|TRBD2
TGTGCCAGCAGCTTAACTAGCGGGGGCTACGAGCAGTACTTC
CASSLTSGGYEQYF
>TRBV28|once|TRBJ1-1|.
TGTGCCAGCATGGTTAGGAACACTGAAGCTTTCTTT
CASMVRNTEAFF
>TRBV6-6|many|TRBJ2-3|.
TGTGCCAGCAGGGGCACAGATACGCAGTATTTT
CASRGTDTQYF
>TRBV6-2/TRBV6-3|.|TRBJ1-5|.
TGTGCCTTGTTCCGGGGCAATCAGCCCCAGCATTTT
CALFRGNQPQHF
>TRBV7-2|.|TRBJ2-5|.
TGTGCCAGCAGCTTAAGCAGGGTGGAGACCCAGTACTTC
CASSLSRVETQYF
>TRBV7-2|few|TRBJ1-4|.
TGTGCCAGCAGCTTAGTTTCTCAGAGAAATGAAAAACTGTTTTTT
CASSLVSQRNEKLFF
>TRBV12-3/TRBV12-4|many|TRBJ2-1|TRBD1
TGTGCCAGCACTGGACAGGGCCCTTATGAGCAGTTCTTC
CASTGQGPYEQFF
>TRBV6-2/TRBV6-3|.|TRBJ2-3|.
TGTGCCAGCAGTTGGCCGACAAATATGGACACATTCACAGATACGCAGTATTTT
CASSWPTNMDTFTDTQYF
>TRBV4-2|many|TRBJ2-3|TRBD2
TGTGCCAGCAGCCCCCGGACTCGGGGGGGTCAGGGGACAGATACGCAGTATTTT
CASSPRTRGGQGTDTQYF
>TRBV5-5|.|TRBJ1-5|TRBD1
TGTGCCAGCAGCTGGACCGGGACAGGGAGTCAGCCCCAGCATTTT
CASSWTGTGSQPQHF
>TRBV18|many|TRBJ2-3|TRBD2
TGTGCCAGCTCACCAAGCCTAGCGGGAGCCGCGGATACGCAGTATTTT
CASSPSLAGAADTQYF
>TRBV24-1|many|TRBJ2-1|.
TGTGCCACCAGTGACCTCGATACCAGGAGCTATGAGCAGTTCTTC
CATSDLDTRSYEQFF
>TRBV7-2|many|TRBJ2-1|TRBD2
TGTGCCAGCAGCTTAGCACTAGCGGGACGCGGTGAGCAGTTCTTC
CASSLALAGRGEQFF
>TRBV20-1|few|TRBJ1-2|TRBD1
TGCAGTGCCAGGGACAGGGTAGAGCGCTACACCTTC
CSARDRVERYTF
>TRBV5-1|few|TRBJ1-2|.
TGCGCCAGCAGCTTGGGGGCCTTAGTTAACTATGGCTACACCTTC
CASSLGALVNYGYTF
>TRBV12-3/TRBV12-4|many|TRBJ2-7|.
TGTGCCAGCAGTTTGAGAGTCGACGAGCAGTACTTC
CASSLRVDEQYF
>TRBV15|.|TRBJ2-6|.
TGTGCCACCAGCAGAGATCGACAAACACAGGGCCTTGGAGTCGTCCTGACTTTC
CATSRDRQTQGLGVVLTF
>TRBV5-1|.|TRBJ2-3|.
TGCGCCAGCAGCCCTCGGGCGGGGAGCACAGATACGCAGTATTTT
CASSPRAGSTDTQYF
>TRBV20-1|few|TRBJ1-1|.
TGCAGTGCCGCGAGGGGCACTGAAGCTTTCTTT
CSAARGTEAFF
>TRBV7-2|few|TRBJ1-5|TRBD1
TGTGCCAGCAGTTTTATGGGGACAGGGAATAGCAATCAGCCCCAGCATTTT
CASSFMGTGNSNQPQHF
>TRBV12-3/TRBV12-4|once|TRBJ2-1|.
TGTGCCAGCTGTTTAGGGTTTGCACACATCCAGAATACCTACAATGAGCAGTTCTTC
CASCLGFAHIQNTYNEQFF